This TCR beta chain was documented in a study of identical twins. A universal primer site was created by template switching, with the cDNA bearing unique molecular identifiers. TCRdb used MiXCR to reprocess the 5' RACE reads, holding one entry per CDR3 protein. The sample lists about 810,000 distinct CDR3 sequences, 9% to 15% occurring once. Study-level results: A cross-sectional statistical analysis, not follow-up of the same donors, supported the conclusions.

The CDR3 runs to 15 residues. CDR1 and CDR2 from the germline V gene are SGHDT and YYEEEE. The J segment lost 3 bases and the V segment lost 3 bases, leaving 5 bases of the junction unmatched. As to this clonotype: Its target is not known.

Separately, the same data were catalogued under a study of yellow fever vaccine responses in identical twins.

The chain joins TRBV5-6 to TRBJ2-1, with 8 nucleotides matching TRBD2. This clonotype was sampled from a woman aged 18-29 years in good health. Sequenced material: PBMCs. The CDR3, as DNA: TGTGCCAGCAGCTCCCGGGGGGGGATCTACAATGAGCAGTTCTTC. Encoded protein: CASSSRGGIYNEQFF.